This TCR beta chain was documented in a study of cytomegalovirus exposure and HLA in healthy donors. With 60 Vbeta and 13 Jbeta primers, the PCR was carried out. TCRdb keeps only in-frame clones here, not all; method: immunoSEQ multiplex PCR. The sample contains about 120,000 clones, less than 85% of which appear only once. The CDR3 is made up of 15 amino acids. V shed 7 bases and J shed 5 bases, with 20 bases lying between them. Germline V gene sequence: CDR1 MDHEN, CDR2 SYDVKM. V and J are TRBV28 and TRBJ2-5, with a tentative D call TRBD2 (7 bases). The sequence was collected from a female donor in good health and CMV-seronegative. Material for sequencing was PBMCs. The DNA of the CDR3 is TGTGCCAGCACACGCACCTGGGGGGGCAGGGAGACCCAGTACTTC. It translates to CASTRTWGGRETQYF.